Below, 21 T cell receptor beta chains from the same sample are listed, as sequenced in a study of blood T cell repertoires in COVID-19. Assay: immunoSEQ multiplex PCR; the TCRdb copy retains only in-frame clones and omits some. This table holds approximately 99,000 clones, around nine tenths found once. Specimen: peripheral blood. These receptors were obtained from a man aged 45-65 years with COVID-19, enrolled during active disease.

This clone has only one observation. This chain joins TRBV5-8 and TRBJ2-7, with D perhaps matching TRBD2 (6 bases). This CDR3 is built from 14 residues. Germline V gene sequence: CDR1 SGHTS, CDR2 YDEGEE. Trimming pared 4 bases from V and 7 bases from J, leaving 18 bases between. The CDR3 nucleotides are TGTGCCAGCAGCCTCCCCGGGTCCGCGGGGGAGCAGTACTTC. It translates to CASSLPGSAGEQYF.

The CDR3 DNA follows: TGTGCCAGCAGCTACGGTGCGAGACAGAGGAGCTACGAGCAGTACTTC. It yields the protein CASSYGARQRSYEQYF. This rearrangement joins TRBV5-5 to TRBJ2-7; maybe TRBD1 (5 bases). Germline values: CDR1 SGHKS, CDR2 YYEKEE (reference sequence). V was clipped by 3 bases and J by 3 bases, with 19 bases between them. The CDR3 runs 16 residues.

The chain links TRBV19 to TRBJ1-4; D unclear. V was clipped by 8 bases and J by 8 bases, with 15 bases between them. This CDR3 spans 13 amino acids. Germline V gene data show CDR1 as LNHDA and CDR2 as SQIVND (reference sequence). DNA for the CDR3: TGTGCCAGTCGAGACCCGGGAGGAGAAAAACTGTTTTTT. As protein: CASRDPGGEKLFF.

The V call is TRBV14, the J call TRBJ1-1, with 7 bases identical to TRBD1. The V gene end was trimmed by 5 bases and the J gene end by 2 bases; junction bases not matched to a gene: 2. Looked up from germline, CDR1 is SGHDN and CDR2 is FVKESK. CDR3 length equals 13 residues. The CDR3 region has the DNA TGTGCCAGCAGCTGGACAGGAAACACTGAAGCTTTCTTT. This translates into CASSWTGNTEAFF.

This clone was found a few times. CDR3 bases: TGTGCCAGCAGTTACGGAGTCCCCGAAACTGAAGCTTTCTTT. Amino acid sequence: CASSYGVPETEAFF. The chain recombines TRBV6-2 or TRBV6-3 with TRBJ1-1; no clear D gene. CDR1 and CDR2 from the germline V gene are MNHEY and SVGEGT. V gave up 2 bases and J gave up 5 bases, with 12 bases separating them. The CDR3 extends over 14 amino acids.

J is TRBJ2-1 and V is TRBV7-8, with TRBD2 matching over 7 bases. V was pared by 6 bases and J by 4 bases, with 9 bases of the junction left unmatched. This CDR3 is 15 amino acids long. The germline CDR1 and CDR2 sequences are SGHVS and FQNEAQ. CDR3 region: CASRAFGGTYNEQFF. The CDR3 DNA follows: TGTGCCAGCAGGGCCTTCGGGGGGACTTACAATGAGCAGTTCTTC.

The chain recombines TRBV18 with TRBJ2-1; 12 bases agree with TRBD2. The CDR3 runs to 20 residues. With 4 bases clipped from V and 0 bases from J, the junction kept 13 bases outside the gene matches. The V gene's germline CDR1 is KGHSH and CDR2 LQKENI. The CDR3 DNA follows: TGTGCCAGCTCACTCCGGACTAGCGGGGTAGATCCAACCTCCTACAATGAGCAGTTCTTC. This gives the protein CASSLRTSGVDPTSYNEQFF.

The chain uses TRBV9 and TRBJ1-2; tentatively, D is TRBD1 (5 bases). The CDR3 runs to 14 residues. CDR1 and CDR2 (germline): SGDLS, YYNGEE. With 0 bases removed from V and 2 bases from J, the gap between germline ends came to 8 bases. The CDR3 loop reads CASSVGSGNYGYTF. CDR3 nucleotide sequence: TGTGCCAGCAGCGTAGGTTCAGGGAACTATGGCTACACCTTC.

The chain couples TRBV20-1 to TRBJ1-2; D remains ambiguous. CDR1 DFQATT and CDR2 SNEGSKA come from the germline V gene (reference sequence). V was shortened by 8 bases and J by 3 bases, with 7 bases between the two germline ends. This CDR3 comprises 10 residues. For the CDR3, the DNA is TGCAGTACAGCGGACTATGGCTACACCTTC. This translates into CSTADYGYTF.

This clone was found many times. V gene TRBV6-2 or TRBV6-3 combines with J gene TRBJ1-6; D is uncertain. The CDR3 is 16 residues long. V lost 2 bases, J lost 0 bases, and 8 bases lay in between. CDR1 MNHEY and CDR2 SVGEGT come from the germline V gene. In DNA form, the CDR3 reads TGTGCCAGCAGTTACAAAAGGAGCTCCTATAATTCACCCCTCCACTTT. Residues: CASSYKRSSYNSPLHF.

Concerning this clone itself: One end of the junction varies from germline; a read error may be responsible. This chain uses TRBV20-1 with TRBJ2-1, with D possibly matching TRBD2 (5 bases). The germline V gene has CDR1 DFQATT and CDR2 SNEGSKA (reference sequence). CDR3 size: 12 residues. CDR3 amino acids: CSTSPSLNEQFF. In DNA, the CDR3 is TGCAGTACTAGTCCTTCCCTCAATGAGCAGTTCTTC.

This clone showed up just once. The CDR3 sequence: CASSAGQGGLEQFF. Here the CDR3 DNA reads TGCGCCAGCAGCGCCGGACAGGGAGGTTTGGAGCAGTTCTTC. The rearrangement uses TRBV5-1 and TRBJ2-1, with 8 bases fitting TRBD1. The CDR3 has 14 amino acids. V trimming: 4 bases; J trimming: 10 bases; junction bases outside the gene matches: 10. Germline loops: CDR1 SGHRS, CDR2 YFSETQ.

The chain uses TRBV4-2 and TRBJ2-1; TRBD2 aligns across 12 bases. The CDR3 length is 16 residues. Trimming at V came to 0 bases and at J to 10 bases, leaving 7 bases not matched to a gene. Germline V gene data show CDR1 as LGHNA and CDR2 as YNFKEQ. The DNA of the CDR3 is TGTGCCAGCAGCCAAGACGGGACTAGCGGGTCTGACGAGCAGTTCTTC. This codes for CASSQDGTSGSDEQFF.

The chain uses TRBV5-1 and TRBJ2-2; 10 bases are shared with TRBD2. Germline assignment: CDR1 SGHRS and CDR2 YFSETQ. The CDR3 totals 16 residues. V trimming: 0 bases; J trimming: 3 bases; junction bases outside the gene matches: 2. CDR3 sequence reads: CASSLGLAGDTGELFF. In DNA form, the CDR3 reads TGCGCCAGCAGCTTGGGGCTAGCGGGGGACACCGGGGAGCTGTTTTTT.

This clone was counted once. The chain uses TRBV6-2 or TRBV6-3 and TRBJ1-5; TRBD1 might be the D (6 bases). In germline, CDR1 is MNHEY, CDR2 SVGEGT. The V gene lost 5 bases and the J gene lost 2 bases, with 16 bases spanning the gap. The CDR3 consists of 16 residues. Here the CDR3 reads CASSQGWGGGNQPQHF. The CDR3 DNA reads TGTGCCAGCAGTCAAGGGTGGGGGGGCGGCAATCAGCCCCAGCATTTT.

The J gene is TRBJ1-5, the V gene TRBV9; maybe TRBD1 (5 bases). The CDR3 runs to 15 residues. Trimming shortened V by 4 bases and J by 2 bases, and 13 bases separated the two germline ends. CDR1 SGDLS and CDR2 YYNGEE come from the germline V gene. Here the CDR3 reads CASSPGNLGNQPQHF. In DNA form, the CDR3 reads TGTGCCAGCAGCCCAGGGAACCTGGGCAATCAGCCCCAGCATTTT.

The J gene is TRBJ2-6, the V gene TRBV30, with D possibly being TRBD2 (5 bases). The CDR3 runs to 16 residues. V shed 2 bases and J shed 2 bases, with 13 bases lying between them. Germline lookup yields CDR1 GTSNPN and CDR2 SVGIG (reference sequence). The CDR3 region is CAWSPTWGAGANVLTF. CDR3 bases: TGTGCCTGGAGTCCGACCTGGGGAGCTGGGGCCAACGTCCTGACTTTC.

Only one count was recorded for this clone. V is TRBV2 and J is TRBJ2-3; 7 bases map to TRBD1. V shed 8 bases and J 4 bases; nucleotides not matched to a gene: 9. The CDR3 covers 14 residues. Germline loops: CDR1 SNHLY, CDR2 FYNNEI. The CDR3 here is CASSTGRKADTQYF. The CDR3, as DNA: TGTGCCAGCTCGACAGGGAGAAAGGCAGATACGCAGTATTTT.

The chain combines TRBV25-1 with TRBJ2-6; D gene ambiguous. V shed 5 bases and J shed 2 bases, with 13 bases lying between them. The CDR3 is 16 amino acids. The V gene's germline CDR1 is MGHDK and CDR2 SYGVNS. The CDR3 DNA is TGTGCCAGCAGTCACGCCTCAGGAACTGGGGCCAACGTCCTGACTTTC. It specifies CASSHASGTGANVLTF.

V and J are TRBV7-2 and TRBJ1-5; D not resolved. This CDR3 spans 16 amino acids. V dropped 0 bases and J dropped 2 bases, with 11 bases sitting between them. Germline V gene lookup returns CDR1 SGHTA and CDR2 FQGNSA. The CDR3 sequence is CASSLAQVGRNQPQHF. The CDR3 bases are TGTGCCAGCAGCTTAGCGCAGGTGGGTCGCAATCAGCCCCAGCATTTT.

The chain joins TRBV12-3 or TRBV12-4 to TRBJ2-2; D ambiguous. Trimming left V 6 bases short and J 7 bases short, with 9 bases between. This CDR3 comprises 12 residues. CDR3 bases: TGTGCCAGCAGGTTACCAATCGGGGAGCTGTTTTTT. This encodes CASRLPIGELFF.